The clone carrying this T cell receptor (beta chain) was picked up one time. The data were taken from a study of blood T cell repertoires in COVID-19. Whole-study context: The United States, Italy and Spain supplied acute and convalescent COVID-19 samples.

The repertoire was sequenced with immunoSEQ multiplex PCR; TCRdb's copy has only in-frame clones and lacks some. The data contain over 200,000 clones, about 80% of them singletons. Participants were aged about 18 to 100 years from approximately 23 US areas. Cohort assignment relied on participant-reported clinical history. Donors in Cohort 3 who had recovered were those with two negative PCRs, healthcare professional clearance, or resolution of their symptoms. This CDR3 region has 21 residues. V lost 2 bases, J lost 1 base, and 24 bases lay in between. Looked up from germline, CDR1 is SGHVT and CDR2 is SQSDAQ.

Source material: PBMCs or T cells enriched from blood (not recorded which). J is TRBJ1-6 and V is TRBV7-4; possible D gene TRBD1, 5 bases. The TCR sequence derives from a man aged 35-49 years who had recovered from COVID-19. The chain's CDR3 is CASSLRLPGVTERSYNSPLHF. CDR3 nucleotides: TGTGCCAGCAGCTTAAGGTTACCGGGGGTGACAGAACGTTCCTATAATTCACCCCTCCACTTT.